The T cell receptor (beta chain) described here comes from a study of shared clonotypes between healthy human individuals. Germline V gene lookup returns CDR1 SGHVS and CDR2 FQNEAQ. Trimming took off 5 bases at V and 3 bases at J, with 22 bases between the two ends. The CDR3 has 17 amino acids. Authors' analysis steps: ImmunoSEQ output lacked quality scores and full-length reads, limiting matched filtering. TCRdb's copy holds only in-frame clones and misses some; the assay was immunoSEQ multiplex PCR. Clonal size and the V and J genes are those of that table, whereas D and trimming came from the DNA. The sample has about 2.4 million clones; 93% are singletons.

The V call is TRBV7-8, the J call TRBJ1-2; TRBD1 is a possible D gene (6 bases). This TCR was recovered from a man aged 18 to 29 in good health. Some clones in this sample may be carry-over from other donors' samples. Sequenced input: naive CD4+ T cells from PBMCs. The subset: CD45RA+ positively selected. CDR3 sequence reads: CASSPQGFIYVDYGYTF. For the CDR3, the DNA is TGTGCCAGCAGCCCACAGGGATTTATATACGTAGACTATGGCTACACCTTC.